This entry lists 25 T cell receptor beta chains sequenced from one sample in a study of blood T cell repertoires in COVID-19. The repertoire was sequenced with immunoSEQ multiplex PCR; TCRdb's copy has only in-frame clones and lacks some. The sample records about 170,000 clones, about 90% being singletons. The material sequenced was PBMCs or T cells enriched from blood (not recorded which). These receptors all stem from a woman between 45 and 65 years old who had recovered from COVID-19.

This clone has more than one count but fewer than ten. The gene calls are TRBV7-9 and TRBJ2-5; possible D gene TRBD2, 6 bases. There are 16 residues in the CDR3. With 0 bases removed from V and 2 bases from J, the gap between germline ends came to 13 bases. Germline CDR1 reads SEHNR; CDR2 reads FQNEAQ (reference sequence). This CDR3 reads CASSLARPSVQETQYF. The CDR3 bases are TGTGCCAGCAGCTTAGCCAGGCCTAGCGTTCAAGAGACCCAGTACTTC.

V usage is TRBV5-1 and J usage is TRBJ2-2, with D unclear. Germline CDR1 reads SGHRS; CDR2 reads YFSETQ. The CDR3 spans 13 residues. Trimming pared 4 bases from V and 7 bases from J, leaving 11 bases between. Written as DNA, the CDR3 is TGCGCCAGCAGCCCCCACCAGGACGGGGAGCTGTTTTTT. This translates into CASSPHQDGELFF.

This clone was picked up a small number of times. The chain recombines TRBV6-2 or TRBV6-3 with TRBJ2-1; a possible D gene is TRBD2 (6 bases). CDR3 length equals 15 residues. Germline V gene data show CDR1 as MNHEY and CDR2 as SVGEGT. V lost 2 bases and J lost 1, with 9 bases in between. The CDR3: CASSYPAGSYNEQFF. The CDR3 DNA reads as TGTGCCAGCAGTTACCCGGCGGGGTCCTACAATGAGCAGTTCTTC.

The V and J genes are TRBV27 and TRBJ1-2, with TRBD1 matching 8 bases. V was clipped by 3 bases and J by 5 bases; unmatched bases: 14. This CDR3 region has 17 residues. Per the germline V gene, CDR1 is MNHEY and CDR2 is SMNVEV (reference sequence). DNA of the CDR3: TGTGCCAGCAGTTTGACCGGGGACAGGAGGATTTTGTATGGCTACACCTTC. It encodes CASSLTGDRRILYGYTF.

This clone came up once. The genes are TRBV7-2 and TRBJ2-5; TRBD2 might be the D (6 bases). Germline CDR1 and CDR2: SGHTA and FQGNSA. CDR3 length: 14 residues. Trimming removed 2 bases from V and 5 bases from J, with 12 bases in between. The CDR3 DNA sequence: TGTGCCAGCAGCTTAATAGCTAGCGTGGAGACCCAGTACTTC. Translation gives CASSLIASVETQYF.

CDR3 nucleotides: TGTGCCAGCAGTTTATCGGAGTGGGGAGAAGGTGGCTACACCTTC. It is translated as CASSLSEWGEGGYTF. The chain joins TRBV27 to TRBJ1-2; D gene unclear. CDR3 size: 15 residues. The V gene's germline CDR1 is MNHEY and CDR2 SMNVEV (reference sequence). V lost 0 bases and J lost 7, with 15 bases in between.

CDR3 sequence: CAWSPGTGAQAQYF. DNA of the CDR3: TGTGCCTGGAGCCCCGGGACAGGGGCTCAGGCCCAGTACTTC. The J gene is TRBJ2-5, the V gene TRBV30; 10 bases are a match to TRBD1. The CDR3 covers 14 residues. J was trimmed by 9 bases and V by 3 bases; bases with no gene match: 10. Per the germline V gene, CDR1 is GTSNPN and CDR2 is SVGIG (reference sequence).

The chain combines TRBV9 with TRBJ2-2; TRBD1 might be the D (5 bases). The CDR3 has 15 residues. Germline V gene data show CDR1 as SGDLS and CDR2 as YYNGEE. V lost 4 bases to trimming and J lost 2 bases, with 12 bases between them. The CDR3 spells CASSPRQSNTGELFF. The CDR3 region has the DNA TGTGCCAGCAGCCCTCGACAGAGCAACACCGGGGAGCTGTTTTTT.

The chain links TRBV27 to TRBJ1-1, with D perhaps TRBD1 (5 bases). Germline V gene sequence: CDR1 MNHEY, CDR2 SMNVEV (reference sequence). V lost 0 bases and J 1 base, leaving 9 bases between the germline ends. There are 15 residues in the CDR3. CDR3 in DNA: TGTGCCAGCAGTTTATCCCGCACAGGGAACACTGAAGCTTTCTTT. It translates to CASSLSRTGNTEAFF.

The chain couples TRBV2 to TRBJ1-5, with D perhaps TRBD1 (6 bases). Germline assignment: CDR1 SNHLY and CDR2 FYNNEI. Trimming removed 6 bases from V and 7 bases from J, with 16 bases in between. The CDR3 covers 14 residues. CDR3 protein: CASRETGLGQPQHF. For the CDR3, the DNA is TGTGCCAGCAGAGAAACAGGGCTGGGGCAGCCCCAGCATTTT.

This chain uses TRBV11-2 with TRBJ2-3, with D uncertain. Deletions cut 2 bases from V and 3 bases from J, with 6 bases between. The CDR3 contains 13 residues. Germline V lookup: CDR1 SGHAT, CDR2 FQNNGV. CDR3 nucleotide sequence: TGTGCCAGCAGCTTACCTAGTACAGATACGCAGTATTTT. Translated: CASSLPSTDTQYF.

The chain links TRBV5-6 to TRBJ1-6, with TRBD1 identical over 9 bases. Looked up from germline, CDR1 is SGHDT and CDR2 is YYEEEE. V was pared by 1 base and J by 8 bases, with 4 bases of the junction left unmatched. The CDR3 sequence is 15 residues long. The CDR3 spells CASSLLGQGYSPLHF. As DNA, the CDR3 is TGTGCCAGCAGCTTGTTGGGACAGGGTTATTCACCCCTCCACTTT.

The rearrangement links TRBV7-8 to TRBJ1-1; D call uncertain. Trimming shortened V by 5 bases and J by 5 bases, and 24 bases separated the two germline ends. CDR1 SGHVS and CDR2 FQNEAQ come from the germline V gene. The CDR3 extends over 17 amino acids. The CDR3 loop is CASSLSREGGLMTEAFF. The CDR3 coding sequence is TGTGCCAGCAGCCTCTCCCGGGAGGGTGGATTGATGACTGAAGCTTTCTTT.

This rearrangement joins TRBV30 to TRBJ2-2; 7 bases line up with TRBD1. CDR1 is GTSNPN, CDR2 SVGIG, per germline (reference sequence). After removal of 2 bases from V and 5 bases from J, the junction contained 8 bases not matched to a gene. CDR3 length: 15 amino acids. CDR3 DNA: TGTGCCTGGAGTCCGGGACAGAAGTCGACCGGGGAGCTGTTTTTT. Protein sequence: CAWSPGQKSTGELFF.

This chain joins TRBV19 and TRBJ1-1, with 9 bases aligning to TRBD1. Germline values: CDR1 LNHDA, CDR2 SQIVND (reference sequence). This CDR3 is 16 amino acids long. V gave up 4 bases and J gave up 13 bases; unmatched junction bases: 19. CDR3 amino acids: CASSRLAGTGTGRGFF. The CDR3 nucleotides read TGTGCCAGTAGTAGACTCGCCGGGACAGGGACCGGAAGGGGTTTCTTT.

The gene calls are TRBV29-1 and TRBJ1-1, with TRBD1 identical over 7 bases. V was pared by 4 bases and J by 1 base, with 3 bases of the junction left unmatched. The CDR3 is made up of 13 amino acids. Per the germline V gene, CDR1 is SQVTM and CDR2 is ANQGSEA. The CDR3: CSVVHRGNTEAFF. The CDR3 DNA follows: TGCAGCGTTGTCCACAGGGGGAACACTGAAGCTTTCTTT.

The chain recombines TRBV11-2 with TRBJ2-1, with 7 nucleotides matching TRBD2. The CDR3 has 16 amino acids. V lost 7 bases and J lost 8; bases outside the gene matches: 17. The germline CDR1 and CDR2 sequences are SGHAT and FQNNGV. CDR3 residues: CASTLKRESSIYEQFF. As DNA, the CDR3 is TGTGCCAGCACCCTCAAGCGGGAATCGTCGATCTATGAGCAGTTCTTC.

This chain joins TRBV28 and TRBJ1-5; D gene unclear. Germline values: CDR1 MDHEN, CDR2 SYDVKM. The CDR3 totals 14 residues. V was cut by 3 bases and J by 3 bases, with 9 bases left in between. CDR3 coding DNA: TGTGCCAGCAGTTTCCCAGGATCCAATCAGCCCCAGCATTTT. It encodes CASSFPGSNQPQHF.

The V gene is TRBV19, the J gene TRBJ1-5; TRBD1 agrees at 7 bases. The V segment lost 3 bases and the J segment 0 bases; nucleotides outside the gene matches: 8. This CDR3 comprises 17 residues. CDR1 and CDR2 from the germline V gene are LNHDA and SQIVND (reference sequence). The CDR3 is CASSIQQGGYSNQPQHF. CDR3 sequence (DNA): TGTGCCAGTAGTATTCAGCAGGGGGGCTATAGCAATCAGCCCCAGCATTTT. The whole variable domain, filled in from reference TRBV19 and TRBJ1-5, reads DGGITQSPKYLFRKEGQNVTLSCEQNLNHDAMYWYRQDPGQGLRLIYYSQIVNDFQKGDIAEGYSVSREKKESFPLTVTSAQKNPTAFYLCASSIQQGGYSNQPQHFGDGTRLSIL.

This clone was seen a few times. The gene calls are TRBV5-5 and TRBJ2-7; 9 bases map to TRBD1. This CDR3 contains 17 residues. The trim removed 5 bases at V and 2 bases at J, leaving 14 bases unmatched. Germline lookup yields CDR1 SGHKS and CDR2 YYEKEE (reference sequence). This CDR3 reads CASREDTGGGNPYEQYF. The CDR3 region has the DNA TGTGCCAGCAGGGAAGACACAGGGGGCGGCAACCCCTACGAGCAGTACTTC. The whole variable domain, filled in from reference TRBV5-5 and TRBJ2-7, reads DAGVTQSPTHLIKTRGQQVTLRCSPISGHKSVSWYQQVLGQGPQFIFQYYEKEERGRGNFPDRFSARQFPNYSSELNVNALLLGDSALYLCASREDTGGGNPYEQYFGPGTRLTVT.

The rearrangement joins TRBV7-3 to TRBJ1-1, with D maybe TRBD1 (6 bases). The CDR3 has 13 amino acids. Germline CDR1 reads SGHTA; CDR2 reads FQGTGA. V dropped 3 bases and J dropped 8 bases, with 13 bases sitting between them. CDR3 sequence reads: CASSFGRGLEAFF. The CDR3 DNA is TGTGCCAGCAGCTTCGGCAGGGGCCTAGAAGCTTTCTTT.

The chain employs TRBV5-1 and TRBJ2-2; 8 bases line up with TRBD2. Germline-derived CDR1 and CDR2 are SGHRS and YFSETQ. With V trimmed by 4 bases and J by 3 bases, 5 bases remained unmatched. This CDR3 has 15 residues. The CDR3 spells CASSPTSGHTGELFF. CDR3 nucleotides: TGCGCCAGCAGCCCCACTAGCGGTCACACCGGGGAGCTGTTTTTT.

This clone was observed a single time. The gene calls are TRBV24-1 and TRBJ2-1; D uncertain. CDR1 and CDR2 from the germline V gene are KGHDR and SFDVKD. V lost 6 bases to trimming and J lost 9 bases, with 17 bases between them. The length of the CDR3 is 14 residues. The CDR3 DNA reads TGTGCCACCAGTCCCTCCCAAAGTGTAGCTGAGCAGTTCTTC. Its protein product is CATSPSQSVAEQFF.

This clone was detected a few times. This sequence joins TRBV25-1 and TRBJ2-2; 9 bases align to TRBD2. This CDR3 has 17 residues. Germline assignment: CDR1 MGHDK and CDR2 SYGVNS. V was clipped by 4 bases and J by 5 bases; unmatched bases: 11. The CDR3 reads CASSVWGREGRTGELFF. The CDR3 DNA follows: TGTGCCAGCAGTGTATGGGGGCGGGAGGGCCGTACCGGGGAGCTGTTTTTT.

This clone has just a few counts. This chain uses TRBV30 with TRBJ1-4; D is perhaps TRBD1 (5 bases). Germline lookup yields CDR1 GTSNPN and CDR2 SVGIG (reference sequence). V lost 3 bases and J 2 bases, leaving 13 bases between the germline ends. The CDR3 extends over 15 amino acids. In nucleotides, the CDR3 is TGTGCCTGGAGCGGGAGGACAAAGACTAATGAAAAACTGTTTTTT. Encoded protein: CAWSGRTKTNEKLFF.